What follows are 14 T cell receptor beta chains derived from one specimen sequenced in a study of neurological immune-mediated disorders. TCRdb redid the calling of the 5' RACE reads with MiXCR, one entry per CDR3 protein. There are 25,000 to 35,000 distinct CDR3 sequences in the sample; roughly an eighth occur only once, and 6% to 8.5% lies in the top ten. Sequencing input: PBMCs. These receptors all come from a man aged 55 to 70 in good health.

In this sample, this clonotype turned up many times. The genes are TRBV5-1 and TRBJ2-5; 7 bases are shared with TRBD1. This CDR3 is built from 16 residues. Per germline, CDR1 SGHRS and CDR2 YFSETQ. With 2 bases clipped from V and 2 bases from J, the junction kept 9 bases outside the gene matches. The CDR3 DNA is TGCGCCAGCAGCTTTAGGGGGCTTATACCTCAAGAGACCCAGTACTTC. Amino acid sequence: CASSFRGLIPQETQYF.

This clonotype was seen repeatedly, ten times or more. The chain is built from TRBV4-3 and TRBJ1-5; no reliable D call. Germline lookup yields CDR1 LGHNA and CDR2 YSLEER. This CDR3 contains 13 residues. Trimming took 0 bases from V and 4 from J, leaving 4 bases between them. For the CDR3, the DNA is TGCGCCAGCAGCCAAGACAGAAATCAGCCCCAGCATTTT. Translation: CASSQDRNQPQHF.

This clonotype was seen many times. The genes are TRBV10-3 and TRBJ1-5, with D possibly matching TRBD1 (6 bases). The CDR3 loop spans 14 amino acids. Germline CDR1 is ENHRY and CDR2 is SYGVKD. Trimming shortened V by 10 bases and J by 3 bases, and 16 bases separated the two germline ends. The CDR3, as DNA: TGTGCCACCTGCCTCTCAGGGGACAATCAGCCCCAGCATTTT. Protein sequence: CATCLSGDNQPQHF.

This clonotype was seen many times. The chain uses TRBV12-3 or TRBV12-4 and TRBJ2-7; D is perhaps TRBD1 (6 bases). V dropped 5 bases and J dropped 3 bases, with 14 bases sitting between them. The CDR3 runs 14 residues. CDR3 nucleotide sequence: TGTGCCAGCAGTCAGCCGGACAGATACTACGAGCAGTACTTC. It translates to CASSQPDRYYEQYF.

This clonotype is labeled medium-sized. The rearrangement links TRBV20-1 to TRBJ2-3; possible D gene TRBD2, 5 bases. Looked up from germline, CDR1 is DFQATT and CDR2 is SNEGSKA (reference sequence). This CDR3 region has 12 residues. Trimming removed 1 base from V and 9 bases from J, with 11 bases in between. The CDR3 region is CSARGGMETQYF. CDR3 nucleotide sequence: TGCAGTGCTAGAGGAGGGATGGAAACGCAGTATTTT.

This clonotype was seen at least ten times. V usage is TRBV20-1 and J usage is TRBJ2-1; 10 positions agree with TRBD2. CDR3 size: 16 residues. Looked up from germline, CDR1 is DFQATT and CDR2 is SNEGSKA (reference sequence). The V and J ends lost 0 bases and 10 bases, in that order; junction bases with no gene match: 12. DNA for the CDR3: TGCAGTGCTAGAGATTGGACTAGCGGAGAACAACAAGAGCAGTTCTTC. It yields the protein CSARDWTSGEQQEQFF.

This clonotype occurred many times. The genes are TRBV9 and TRBJ1-1; D may be TRBD1 (6 bases). CDR1 and CDR2 from the germline V gene are SGDLS and YYNGEE. The CDR3 loop spans 17 amino acids. Between the trimmed V and J ends, which lost 4 bases and 3 bases, there was a span of 22 bases. CDR3 nucleotides: TGTGCCAGCAGCCCTAGGGGGGGTACCCAGTCGGACACTGAAGCTTTCTTT. It encodes CASSPRGGTQSDTEAFF.

This clonotype has a count of ten or more. The chain combines TRBV28 with TRBJ2-7, with TRBD1 identical over 7 bases. The germline V gene encodes CDR1 MDHEN and CDR2 SYDVKM. The CDR3 covers 15 residues. J lost 2 bases, V lost 6 bases, and 10 bases had no gene match. CDR3 loop: CASRTPGQIPYEQYF. Here the CDR3 DNA reads TGTGCCAGCAGAACCCCGGGACAGATACCCTACGAGCAGTACTTC.

This clonotype was counted only a few times. This chain joins TRBV7-9 and TRBJ2-5; no reliable D call. V dropped 5 bases and J dropped 5 bases, with 9 bases sitting between them. Germline CDR1 SEHNR, CDR2 FQNEAQ (reference sequence). The CDR3 is 12 residues long. The CDR3 nucleotides are TGTGCCAGCAGCCGTGTAGGGGAGACCCAGTACTTC. Translating it yields CASSRVGETQYF.

This clonotype came up many times. The chain joins TRBV6-2 or TRBV6-3 to TRBJ2-2; D gene unclear. Trimming took off 5 bases at V and 1 base at J, with 5 bases between the two ends. This CDR3 has 13 amino acids. CDR1 and CDR2 from the germline V gene are MNHEY and SVGEGT. This CDR3 reads CASSRRNTGELFF. In nucleotides, the CDR3 is TGTGCCAGCAGTCGGAGGAACACCGGGGAGCTGTTTTTT.

This clonotype was found many times. The chain has TRBV5-5 and TRBJ2-4; weak D call: TRBD2 (5 bases). V lost 4 bases and J lost 0, with 11 bases in between. Per the germline V gene, CDR1 is SGHKS and CDR2 is YYEKEE (reference sequence). CDR3 size: 15 residues. In DNA, the CDR3 is TGTGCCAGCAGCCCTGATGGACTAGCCAAAAACATTCAGTACTTC. The encoded protein is CASSPDGLAKNIQYF.

This clonotype was observed at least ten times. The chain employs TRBV6-2 or TRBV6-3 and TRBJ2-7, with D unresolved. The length of the CDR3 is 15 residues. The V and J ends lost 2 bases and 3 bases respectively, with 14 bases between them. Germline-derived CDR1 and CDR2 are MNHEY and SVGEGT. Here the CDR3 DNA reads TGTGCCAGCAGTTACCCCTTGGGCACCCACTACGAGCAGTACTTC. Encoded protein: CASSYPLGTHYEQYF.

This clonotype was observed at least ten times. The V and J genes are TRBV10-2 and TRBJ2-7; a possible D gene is TRBD1 (5 bases). The CDR3 contains 11 residues. The germline CDR1 and CDR2 sequences are WSHSY and SAAADI. Trimming removed 7 bases at V and 7 bases at J, with 11 bases between. This CDR3 is CASTAGREQYF. Written as DNA, the CDR3 is TGCGCCAGCACTGCAGGGCGGGAGCAGTACTTC.

The rearrangement links TRBV6-6 to TRBJ2-7; the D gene is possibly TRBD1 (5 bases). The V and J ends lost 1 base and 6 bases respectively, with 16 bases between them. The CDR3 contains 15 residues. CDR1 is MNHNY, CDR2 SVGAGI, per germline (reference sequence). CDR3 sequence: CASSYLVSGRGEQYF. CDR3 nucleotides: TGTGCCAGCAGTTACTTGGTGTCAGGGCGAGGCGAGCAGTACTTC.